This note documents a single T cell receptor beta chain sequence. Its antigen remains unknown. Its ends do not fully match the called genes, so a read error is possible. The data derive from a study of identical twins. Findings and limits, study-wide: Whereas memory repertoires showed no such difference, abundant cord blood beta clonotypes carried fewer insertions.

Germline V CDR1 and CDR2: MGHRA, YSYEKL. The CDR3 totals 13 residues. TCRdb analysed the 5' RACE reads with MiXCR anew, one entry per CDR3 protein. The table lists 1.5 million to 2 million distinct CDR3 sequences, about 30% of them singletons. This chain joins TRBV4-1 and TRBJ1-2; the D gene is possibly TRBD1 (5 bases). Sequencing was done on a sample of cord blood. The receptor was isolated from a newborn girl in good health. CDR3 sequence reads: CASSQGGNYGHTF. As DNA, the CDR3 is TGCGCCAGCAGCCAGGGGGGAAACTATGGCCACACCTTC.